These 13 T cell receptor beta chains share one sample of origin, sequenced in a study of cytomegalovirus exposure and HLA in healthy donors. Vbeta (60) and Jbeta (13) primers were used in the PCR. Measured with immunoSEQ multiplex PCR; TCRdb has only the in-frame clones, and not every one. Among over 130,000 clones, roughly 87% were seen once, and the ten largest hold roughly 0.5%. The sample comprised PBMCs. These receptors came from a woman aged 40 to 49 in good health and CMV-seronegative.

V usage is TRBV14 and J usage is TRBJ2-3; maybe TRBD2 (5 bases). The germline CDR1 and CDR2 sequences are SGHDN and FVKESK. This CDR3 is built from 13 residues. Trimming took off 3 bases at V and 6 bases at J, with 10 bases between the two ends. The CDR3 loop is CASSHSEVDTQYF. DNA for the CDR3: TGTGCCAGCAGCCATTCGGAGGTCGATACGCAGTATTTT.

The chain carries TRBV18 and TRBJ2-7; D gene unclear. In germline, CDR1 is KGHSH, CDR2 LQKENI. The CDR3 is 14 amino acids. Trimming pared 3 bases from V and 0 bases from J, leaving 9 bases between. This CDR3 reads CASSPQESSYEQYF. Written as DNA, the CDR3 is TGTGCCAGCTCACCCCAAGAGAGCTCCTACGAGCAGTACTTC.

This chain joins TRBV11-3 and TRBJ2-5; TRBD2 might be the D (6 bases). Looked up from germline, CDR1 is SGHNT and CDR2 is YENEEA. The CDR3 length is 17 residues. V lost 0 bases, J lost 4 bases, and 18 bases lay in between. CDR3 DNA sequence: TGTGCCAGCAGCTTAGAAGCTCGGGTGGCGGGGAGAGAGACCCAGTACTTC. Encoded protein: CASSLEARVAGRETQYF. The whole variable domain, filled in from reference TRBV11-3 and TRBJ2-5, reads EAGVVQSPRYKIIEKKQPVAFWCNPISGHNTLYWYLQNLGQGPELLIRYENEEAVDDSQLPKDRFSAERLKGVDSTLKIQPAELGDSAVYLCASSLEARVAGRETQYFGPGTRLLVL.

The chain links TRBV6-5 to TRBJ2-5; 7 nucleotides agree with TRBD2. Germline V gene lookup returns CDR1 MNHEY and CDR2 SVGAGI. The ends lost 0 bases at V and 5 bases at J; junction bases unmatched: 9. The CDR3 is made up of 16 amino acids. The CDR3 sequence is CASSYSGAGEAETQYF. The CDR3 bases are TGTGCCAGCAGTTACTCTGGGGCGGGAGAAGCTGAGACCCAGTACTTC.

The rearrangement uses TRBV6-5 and TRBJ2-1; 7 bases match TRBD2. CDR1 and CDR2 (germline): MNHEY, SVGAGI. This CDR3 spans 15 amino acids. J lost 7 bases, V lost 0 bases, and 6 bases had no gene match. CDR3 protein: CASSYSSAGVNEQFF. The CDR3 DNA follows: TGTGCCAGCAGTTACTCGAGCGCGGGAGTTAATGAGCAGTTCTTC.

The chain uses TRBV11-3 and TRBJ2-7, with D maybe TRBD2 (6 bases). In germline, CDR1 is SGHNT, CDR2 YENEEA. CDR3 length: 12 residues. The ends were cut back, 2 bases at V and 4 bases at J, with 6 bases in the middle. CDR3 region: CASSLRGYEQYF. As DNA, the CDR3 is TGTGCCAGCAGCTTACGGGGGTACGAGCAGTACTTC. Drawing the rest from reference TRBV11-3 and TRBJ2-7, the complete variable domain is EAGVVQSPRYKIIEKKQPVAFWCNPISGHNTLYWYLQNLGQGPELLIRYENEEAVDDSQLPKDRFSAERLKGVDSTLKIQPAELGDSAVYLCASSLRGYEQYFGPGTRLTVT.

The genes are TRBV6-1 and TRBJ2-4; TRBD2 aligns across 9 bases. The J segment lost 0 bases and the V segment lost 8 bases, leaving 5 bases of the junction unmatched. The CDR3 has 15 amino acids. Germline-derived CDR1 and CDR2 are MNHNS and SASEGT. The CDR3 sequence is CASVAGVAAKNIQYF. CDR3 coding DNA: TGTGCCAGCGTAGCGGGAGTCGCAGCCAAAAACATTCAGTACTTC.

J is TRBJ1-2 and V is TRBV6-6; D uncertain. Germline CDR1 MNHNY, CDR2 SVGAGI (reference sequence). V was cut by 0 bases and J by 7 bases, with 6 bases left in between. The CDR3 spans 12 residues. The CDR3 DNA sequence: TGTGCCAGCAGTTACTCCGTGAGTGGCTACACCTTC. Amino acid sequence: CASSYSVSGYTF.

The J gene is TRBJ1-6, the V gene TRBV4-1; unclear D gene. Germline V lookup: CDR1 MGHRA, CDR2 YSYEKL. CDR3 size: 16 residues. Trimming took 0 bases from V and 5 from J, leaving 11 bases between them. The CDR3 nucleotides are TGCGCCAGCAGCCAAGAAGGAGGACGGAATAATTCACCCCTCCACTTT. Its protein product is CASSQEGGRNNSPLHF.

This chain joins TRBV19 and TRBJ1-5; 10 bases are shared with TRBD1. There are 17 residues in the CDR3. Trimming at V came to 6 bases and at J to 0 bases, leaving 8 bases not matched to a gene. Germline CDR1 and CDR2: LNHDA and SQIVND (reference sequence). Written as DNA, the CDR3 is TGTGCCAGTAGCGGGACAGGGGTCCTATATAGCAATCAGCCCCAGCATTTT. This gives the protein CASSGTGVLYSNQPQHF.

The genes are TRBV7-2 and TRBJ2-1; 11 positions agree with TRBD2. This CDR3 has 17 residues. V shed 5 bases, J shed 8 bases, and the junction held 14 bases outside the gene matches. CDR1 is SGHTA and CDR2 is FQGNSA in the germline V gene. CDR3 bases: TGTGCCAGCAGCGCCAATAGCGGGAGGGCCTTAGGGGATGAGCAGTTCTTC. Residues: CASSANSGRALGDEQFF.

The chain has TRBV5-1 and TRBJ2-1; tentatively, D is TRBD1 (6 bases). Per germline, CDR1 SGHRS and CDR2 YFSETQ. The ends were cut back, 0 bases at V and 9 bases at J, with 16 bases in the middle. This CDR3 region has 15 residues. The CDR3: CASSLAMSGAGEQFF. The CDR3 DNA is TGCGCCAGCAGCTTGGCCATGTCAGGGGCGGGTGAGCAGTTCTTC.

This chain connects TRBV19 to TRBJ2-5; 7 positions agree with TRBD2. The DNA end lines up better with TRBJ2-7; the J call may be wrong. This CDR3 has 15 amino acids. CDR1 and CDR2 from the germline V gene are LNHDA and SQIVND (reference sequence). The CDR3 bases are TGTGCCAGTAGTATTCACAGCGGGAACGGCTACGAGCAGTACTTC. Its protein is CASSIHSGNGYEQYF.